These T cell receptor beta chains were read from a single sample in a study of sequential checkpoint blockade in melanoma. Assay: immunoSEQ multiplex PCR; the TCRdb copy retains only in-frame clones and omits some. The sample lists over 4,000 clones; around 30% were seen once. The sequences come from tumor tissue (inferred from file names), collected from a patient given nivolumab and ipilimumab in sequence. Source of these receptors: a human donor with melanoma. The conserved cysteine and the conserved F or W are not part of the CDR3 here. Only some rows state a clone size, as once, few, many or a class for expanded clones.

clone_size j_call v_call cdr3_aa
. TRBJ1-1 TRBV19 ASSLGTQNTEAF
. TRBJ2-5 TRBV28 ASSLDLASGVQETQY
. TRBJ2-2 TRBV11-3 ASSLAVEELTGELF
medium-sized TRBJ2-3 TRBV11-3 ASSRLAWSGSTDTQY
few TRBJ2-7 TRBV9 ATSKRRGTYEQY
once TRBJ2-1 TRBV12-2 ASRLPGRPPYNEQF
. TRBJ2-2 TRBV29-1 SVASIGTSGRANTGELF
few TRBJ2-5 TRBV30 AWGRLGTSGQETQY
. TRBJ2-2 TRBV7-4 ASSPDSYYTGELF
. TRBJ2-7 TRBV28 ASSVGAFSSYEQY
. TRBJ1-1 TRBV6-8 ASSYQENTEAF
. TRBJ2-7 TRBV28 ASSLLRLDSGKKEQY
. TRBJ2-1 TRBV28 ASEGFSYNEQF